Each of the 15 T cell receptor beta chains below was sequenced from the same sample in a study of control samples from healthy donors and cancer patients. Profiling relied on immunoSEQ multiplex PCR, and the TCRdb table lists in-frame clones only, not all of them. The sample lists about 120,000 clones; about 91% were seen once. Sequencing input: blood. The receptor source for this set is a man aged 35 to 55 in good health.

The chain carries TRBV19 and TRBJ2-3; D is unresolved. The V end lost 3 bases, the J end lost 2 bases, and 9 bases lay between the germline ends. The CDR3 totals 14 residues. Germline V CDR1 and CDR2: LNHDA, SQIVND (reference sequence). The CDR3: CASSMDPYTDTQYF. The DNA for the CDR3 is TGTGCCAGTAGTATGGATCCTTACACAGATACGCAGTATTTT.

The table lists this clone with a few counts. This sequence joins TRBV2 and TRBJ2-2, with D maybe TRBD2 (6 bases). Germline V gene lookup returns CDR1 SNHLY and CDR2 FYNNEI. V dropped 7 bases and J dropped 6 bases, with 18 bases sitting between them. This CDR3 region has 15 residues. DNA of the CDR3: TGTGCCAGCAAAGGGGATGGAGGGTGGGCCGGGGAGCTGTTTTTT. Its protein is CASKGDGGWAGELFF.

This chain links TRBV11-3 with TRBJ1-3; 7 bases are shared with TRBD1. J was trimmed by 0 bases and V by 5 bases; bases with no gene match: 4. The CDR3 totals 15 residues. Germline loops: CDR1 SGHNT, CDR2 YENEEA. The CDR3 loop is CASSAQGGSGNTIYF. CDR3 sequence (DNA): TGTGCCAGCAGCGCGCAGGGGGGCTCTGGAAACACCATATATTTT.

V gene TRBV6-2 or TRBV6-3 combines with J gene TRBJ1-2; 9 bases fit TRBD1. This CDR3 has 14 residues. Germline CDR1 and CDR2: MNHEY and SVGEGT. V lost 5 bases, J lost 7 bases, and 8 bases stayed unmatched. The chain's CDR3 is CASSTRDRAGGYTF. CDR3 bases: TGTGCCAGCAGTACCCGGGACAGGGCAGGTGGCTACACCTTC.

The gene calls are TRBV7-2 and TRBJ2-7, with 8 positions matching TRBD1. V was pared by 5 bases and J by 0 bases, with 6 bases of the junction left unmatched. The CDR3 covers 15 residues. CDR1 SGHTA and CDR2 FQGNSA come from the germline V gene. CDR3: CASSPGQGLSYEQYF. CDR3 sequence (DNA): TGTGCCAGCAGCCCCGGACAGGGCCTCTCCTACGAGCAGTACTTC.

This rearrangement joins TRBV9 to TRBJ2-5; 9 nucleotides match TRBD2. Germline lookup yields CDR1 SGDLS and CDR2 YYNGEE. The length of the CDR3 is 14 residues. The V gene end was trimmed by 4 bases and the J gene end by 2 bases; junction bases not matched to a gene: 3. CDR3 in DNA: TGTGCCAGCAGCCCCAGCGGGGGGCAAGAGACCCAGTACTTC. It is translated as CASSPSGGQETQYF.

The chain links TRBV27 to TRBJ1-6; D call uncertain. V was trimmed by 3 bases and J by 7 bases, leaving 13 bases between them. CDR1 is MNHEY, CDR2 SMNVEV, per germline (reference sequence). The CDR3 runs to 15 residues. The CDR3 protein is CASSFEFLPNSPLHF. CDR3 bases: TGTGCCAGCAGTTTTGAGTTTTTGCCAAATTCACCCCTCCACTTT.

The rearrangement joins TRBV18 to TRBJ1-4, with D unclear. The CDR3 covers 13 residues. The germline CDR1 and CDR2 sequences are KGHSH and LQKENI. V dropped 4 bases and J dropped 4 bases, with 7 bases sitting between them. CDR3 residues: CASSLDHNEKLFF. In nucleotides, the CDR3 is TGTGCCAGCTCACTGGACCATAATGAAAAACTGTTTTTT. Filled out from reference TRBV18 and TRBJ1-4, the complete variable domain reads NAGVMQNPRHLVRRRGQEARLRCSPMKGHSHVYWYRQLPEEGLKFMVYLQKENIIDESGMPKERFSAEFPKEGPSILRIQQVVRGDSAAYFCASSLDHNEKLFFGSGTQLSVL.

CDR3 DNA: TGTGCCAGTAGTATTGGATCTAACACTGAAGCTTTCTTT. It codes for CASSIGSNTEAFF. V and J are TRBV19 and TRBJ1-1; D ambiguous. The germline CDR1 and CDR2 sequences are LNHDA and SQIVND (reference sequence). The ends were cut back, 3 bases at V and 2 bases at J, with 7 bases in the middle. The CDR3 runs to 13 residues.

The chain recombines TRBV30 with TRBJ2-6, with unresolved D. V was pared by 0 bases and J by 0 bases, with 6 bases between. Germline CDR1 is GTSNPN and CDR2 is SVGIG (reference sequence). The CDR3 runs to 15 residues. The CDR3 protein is CAWSVRRSGANVLTF. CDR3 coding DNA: TGTGCCTGGAGTGTACGTCGCTCTGGGGCCAACGTCCTGACTTTC.

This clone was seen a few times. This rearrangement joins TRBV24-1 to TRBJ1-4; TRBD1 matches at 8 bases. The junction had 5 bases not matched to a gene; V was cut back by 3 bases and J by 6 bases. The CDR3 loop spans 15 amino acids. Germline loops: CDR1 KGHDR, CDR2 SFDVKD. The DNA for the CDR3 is TGTGCCACCAGTGATATACAGGGGGATCATGAAAAACTGTTTTTT. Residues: CATSDIQGDHEKLFF.

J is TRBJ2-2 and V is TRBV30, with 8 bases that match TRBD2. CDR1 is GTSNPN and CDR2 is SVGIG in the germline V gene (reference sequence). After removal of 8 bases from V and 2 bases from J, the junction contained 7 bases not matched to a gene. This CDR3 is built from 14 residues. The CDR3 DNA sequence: TGTGCCCGGTCGCGGGGGGACAACACCGGGGAGCTGTTTTTT. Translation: CARSRGDNTGELFF.

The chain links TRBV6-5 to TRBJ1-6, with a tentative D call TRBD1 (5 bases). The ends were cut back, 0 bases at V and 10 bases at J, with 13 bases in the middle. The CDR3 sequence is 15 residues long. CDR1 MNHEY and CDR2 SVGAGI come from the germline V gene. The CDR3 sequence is CASSYSQGLGSPLHF. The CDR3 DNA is TGTGCCAGCAGTTACTCCCAGGGCCTGGGGTCACCCCTCCACTTT.

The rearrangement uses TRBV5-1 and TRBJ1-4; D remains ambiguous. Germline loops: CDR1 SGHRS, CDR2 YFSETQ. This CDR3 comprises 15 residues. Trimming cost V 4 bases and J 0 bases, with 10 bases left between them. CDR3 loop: CASSREIATNEKLFF. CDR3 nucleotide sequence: TGCGCCAGCAGCCGCGAGATTGCAACTAATGAAAAACTGTTTTTT. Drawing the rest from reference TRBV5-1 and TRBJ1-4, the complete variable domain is KAGVTQTPRYLIKTRGQQVTLSCSPISGHRSVSWYQQTPGQGLQFLFEYFSETQRNKGNFPGRFSGRQFSNSRSEMNVSTLELGDSALYLCASSREIATNEKLFFGSGTQLSVL.

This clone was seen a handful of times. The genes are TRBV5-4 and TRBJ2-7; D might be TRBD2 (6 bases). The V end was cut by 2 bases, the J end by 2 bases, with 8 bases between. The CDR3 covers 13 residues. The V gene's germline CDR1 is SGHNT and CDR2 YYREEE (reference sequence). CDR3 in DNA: TGTGCCAGCAGCTTCGGGGGAACCTACGAGCAGTACTTC. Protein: CASSFGGTYEQYF.